This T cell receptor (beta chain) was sequenced for a study of T cells in Graves' hyperthyroidism and ophthalmopathy. Turning to the study itself: Prior to any treatment, at the point of initial diagnosis, peripheral blood was collected.

The CDR3 is made up of 12 amino acids. The germline V gene encodes CDR1 KGHDR and CDR2 SFDVKD. V trimming: 10 bases; J trimming: 2 bases; junction bases outside the gene matches: 1. Study-wide findings and caveats: Ophthalmopathy, which appeared later, was predicted by the model a median around 6.5 months before onset.

What was amplified from RNA transcripts were TCR beta CDR3 regions. With the HTBI primer set, the TCR CDR3 went through a first round of RT-PCR. A single record per CDR3 protein comes from TCRdb applying MiXCR to the multiplex PCR reads. The sample consists of about 560,000 distinct CDR3 sequences, 16% of them appearing once. This clonotype appeared many times. Its target is not known. The sequenced material came from blood. The sequence derives from a young woman with Graves' hyperthyroidism. The V and J genes are TRBV24-1 and TRBJ2-3, with 8 nucleotides matching TRBD1. For the CDR3, the DNA is TGTGCCACGGGACAGGACACAGATACGCAGTATTTT. Amino acid sequence: CATGQDTDTQYF.